Sequencing of this T cell receptor beta chain was carried out in a study of cytotoxic CD8 clonotypes in ibrutinib-treated CLL. Across the whole study: Responses comprised 24 partial and 2 complete; at median about 68 months, approximately 15 remained remitted and around twelve progressed.

This CDR3 contains 14 residues. Per germline, CDR1 SGHTA and CDR2 FQGNSA. With 5 bases removed from V and 5 bases from J, the gap between germline ends came to 15 bases. Of note for this clone: No antigen is known for it.

Study-wide findings and caveats: Public clonotypes showed up rarely, and on treatment they shrank or held steady. Having risen at ibrutinib response, clonality had fallen back toward baseline by progression.

Data came from immunoSEQ multiplex PCR; TCRdb stores just in-frame clones and leaves some out. The table shows about 130,000 clones, with around 76% occurring only once. This chain connects TRBV7-2 to TRBJ2-5; D is unclear. The sample consisted of PBMCs, taken after 24 months of ibrutinib treatment. The sequence was collected from a human donor with chronic lymphocytic leukemia. The CDR3 here is CASSPGGRSETQYF. The CDR3 nucleotides are TGTGCCAGCAGCCCAGGTGGCAGGTCGGAGACCCAGTACTTC.